The rows below give T cell receptor beta chains drawn from one sample of a study of cytomegalovirus exposure and HLA in healthy donors. The table came from immunoSEQ multiplex PCR; TCRdb's copy has only in-frame clones and leaves some out. The data show approximately 100,000 clones, with 79% seen just once and about 3.8% held by the top ten. Sequenced material: PBMCs. The receptors were sampled from a woman aged 35 to 49 in good health and CMV-seronegative. CDR3s include the opening cysteine and the closing phenylalanine or tryptophan. A D gene is named only where the DNA matches it firmly. The size entry is marked missing in some rows and otherwise reads once, few, many or a size class.

d_gene: TRBD1
v_gene: TRBV27
abundance: NA
j_gene: TRBJ1-2
CDR3aa: CASSFGQGVYYGYTF
CDR3nt: TGTGCCAGCAGTTTTGGGCAGGGGGTTTACTATGGCTACACCTTC

d_gene: TRBD1
v_gene: TRBV28
abundance: few
j_gene: TRBJ1-6
CDR3aa: CASRIRDRVGSYNSPLHF
CDR3nt: TGTGCCAGCAGAATTAGAGACAGGGTGGGATCCTATAATTCACCCCTCCACTTT

d_gene: TRBD2
v_gene: TRBV5-4
abundance: NA
j_gene: TRBJ2-7
CDR3aa: CASSFPSGGAGEQYF
CDR3nt: TGTGCCAGCAGCTTTCCTAGCGGGGGGGCCGGCGAGCAGTACTTC

d_gene: TRBD1
v_gene: TRBV4-1
abundance: many
j_gene: TRBJ1-2
CDR3aa: CASSQGTGVFEGYTF
CDR3nt: TGCGCCAGCAGCCAAGGCACAGGGGTATTTGAAGGCTACACCTTC

d_gene: NA
v_gene: TRBV6-6
abundance: once
j_gene: TRBJ1-4
CDR3aa: CASSSLNEKLFF
CDR3nt: TGTGCCAGCAGTTCCCTCAATGAAAAACTGTTTTTT

d_gene: TRBD2
v_gene: TRBV29-1
abundance: few
j_gene: TRBJ2-1
CDR3aa: CSAWTSGNEQFF
CDR3nt: TGCAGCGCCTGGACTAGCGGGAATGAGCAGTTCTTC

d_gene: NA
v_gene: TRBV10-3
abundance: NA
j_gene: TRBJ1-1
CDR3aa: CATVRDTEAFF
CDR3nt: TGTGCCACCGTACGGGACACTGAAGCTTTCTTT

d_gene: TRBD1
v_gene: TRBV7-9
abundance: NA
j_gene: TRBJ1-4
CDR3aa: CASSSSETGYNEKLFF
CDR3nt: TGTGCCAGCAGTTCCTCCGAGACAGGGTATAATGAAAAACTGTTTTTT

d_gene: NA
v_gene: TRBV5-4
abundance: once
j_gene: TRBJ1-3
CDR3aa: CASSSPGGSGNTIYF
CDR3nt: TGTGCCAGCAGCTCTCCAGGTGGCTCTGGAAACACCATATATTTT

d_gene: TRBD1
v_gene: TRBV14
abundance: NA
j_gene: TRBJ1-6
CDR3aa: CASSQFQGVNFSPLHF
CDR3nt: TGTGCCAGCAGCCAATTCCAGGGGGTAAACTTTTCACCCCTCCACTTT

d_gene: NA
v_gene: TRBV28
abundance: few
j_gene: TRBJ1-1
CDR3aa: CASSKGHLRGTEAFF
CDR3nt: TGTGCCAGCAGTAAAGGGCATTTGAGGGGGACTGAAGCTTTCTTT

d_gene: TRBD1
v_gene: TRBV5-6
abundance: few
j_gene: TRBJ2-7
CDR3aa: CASSLGQGLGEQYF
CDR3nt: TGTGCCAGCAGCCTGGGACAGGGGTTAGGGGAGCAGTACTTC

d_gene: TRBD1
v_gene: TRBV19
abundance: NA
j_gene: TRBJ2-7
CDR3aa: CASSRQGTLYEQYF
CDR3nt: TGTGCCAGTAGTAGACAGGGAACGCTGTACGAGCAGTACTTC

d_gene: TRBD1
v_gene: TRBV7-8
abundance: NA
j_gene: TRBJ2-5
CDR3aa: CASRRTPGQQETQYF
CDR3nt: TGTGCCAGCAGACGCACACCGGGACAGCAAGAGACCCAGTACTTC

d_gene: NA
v_gene: TRBV29-1
abundance: NA
j_gene: TRBJ1-4
CDR3aa: CSVGGLNEKLFF
CDR3nt: TGCAGCGTAGGCGGCCTTAATGAAAAACTGTTTTTT

d_gene: NA
v_gene: TRBV9
abundance: NA
j_gene: TRBJ2-3
CDR3aa: CASSVVAMADTQYF
CDR3nt: TGTGCCAGCAGCGTAGTAGCCATGGCAGATACGCAGTATTTT

d_gene: NA
v_gene: TRBV9
abundance: NA
j_gene: TRBJ2-7
CDR3aa: CASSPGTYEQYF
CDR3nt: TGTGCCAGCAGCCCGGGGACCTACGAGCAGTACTTC

d_gene: NA
v_gene: TRBV7-6
abundance: NA
j_gene: TRBJ1-1
CDR3aa: CASSPSQGLNTEAFF
CDR3nt: TGTGCCAGCAGCCCCTCTCAGGGCCTCAACACTGAAGCTTTCTTT

d_gene: NA
v_gene: TRBV19
abundance: few
j_gene: TRBJ1-2
CDR3aa: CASSTTSEGYYGYTF
CDR3nt: TGTGCCAGTAGTACCACATCTGAGGGATACTATGGCTACACCTTC

d_gene: TRBD1
v_gene: TRBV5-1
abundance: NA
j_gene: TRBJ1-3
CDR3aa: CASSLSSPGQGAGNTIYF
CDR3nt: TGCGCCAGCAGCTTGTCGTCACCGGGACAGGGGGCCGGAAACACCATATATTTT

d_gene: NA
v_gene: TRBV27
abundance: once
j_gene: TRBJ2-2
CDR3aa: CASMWIARGTGELFF
CDR3nt: TGTGCCAGCATGTGGATAGCCCGTGGAACCGGGGAGCTGTTTTTT

d_gene: TRBD1
v_gene: TRBV5-1
abundance: NA
j_gene: TRBJ2-7
CDR3aa: CASSLGQAAGYEQYF
CDR3nt: TGCGCCAGCAGCCTGGGACAGGCGGCCGGGTACGAGCAGTACTTC

d_gene: TRBD2
v_gene: TRBV7-8
abundance: NA
j_gene: TRBJ2-2
CDR3aa: CASSPEGGVVGELFF
CDR3nt: TGTGCCAGCAGCCCAGAGGGAGGGGTAGTCGGGGAGCTGTTTTTT

d_gene: NA
v_gene: TRBV19
abundance: NA
j_gene: TRBJ1-6
CDR3aa: CASSIGLSYNSPLHF
CDR3nt: TGTGCCAGTAGTATTGGGCTTTCCTATAATTCACCCCTCCACTTT